This T cell receptor beta chain was identified in a study of T cells in Graves' hyperthyroidism and ophthalmopathy. The length of the CDR3 is 16 residues. In germline, CDR1 is MDHEN, CDR2 SYDVKM. The ends lost 5 bases at V and 8 bases at J; junction bases unmatched: 11. This sample holds PBMCs from roughly 10 ml fresh peripheral blood. TCR beta CDR3 regions were amplified from RNA transcripts. The HTBI set primed first-round TCR CDR3 RT-PCR. TCRdb re-called the multiplex PCR reads with MiXCR, one entry per CDR3 protein. The sample yields 500,000 to 600,000 distinct CDR3 sequences, about 20% seen once. This clonotype came up many times.

This TCR was recovered from a man between 35 and 55 years old with Graves' ophthalmopathy. The sequencing input was blood. This chain links TRBV28 with TRBJ2-1, with 11 positions matching TRBD2. The chain's CDR3 is CASSTPSSGREHEQFF. The CDR3 bases are TGTGCCAGCAGTACCCCGAGTAGCGGGAGGGAACATGAGCAGTTCTTC. The complete variable domain, with remaining parts taken from reference TRBV28 and TRBJ2-1, reads DVKVTQSSRYLVKRTGEKVFLECVQDMDHENMFWYRQDPGLGLRLIYFSYDVKMKEKGDIPEGYSVSREKKERFSLILESASTNQTSMYLCASSTPSSGREHEQFFGPGTRLTVL.